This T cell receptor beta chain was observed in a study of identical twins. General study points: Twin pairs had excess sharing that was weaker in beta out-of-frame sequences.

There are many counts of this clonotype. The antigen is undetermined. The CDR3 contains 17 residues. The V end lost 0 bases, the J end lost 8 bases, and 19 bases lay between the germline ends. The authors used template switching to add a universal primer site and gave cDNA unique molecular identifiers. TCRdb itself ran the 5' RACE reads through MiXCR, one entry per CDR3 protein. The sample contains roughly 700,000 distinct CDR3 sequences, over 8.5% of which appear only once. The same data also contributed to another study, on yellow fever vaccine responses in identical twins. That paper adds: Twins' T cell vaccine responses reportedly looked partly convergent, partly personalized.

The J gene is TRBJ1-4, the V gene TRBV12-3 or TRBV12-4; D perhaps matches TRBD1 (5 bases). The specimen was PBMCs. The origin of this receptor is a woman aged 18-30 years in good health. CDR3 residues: CASSLAVHGGGGEKLFF. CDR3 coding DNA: TGTGCCAGCAGTTTAGCGGTGCATGGGGGAGGAGGCGAAAAACTGTTTTTT.